The 19 T cell receptor beta chains below were found in one sample sequenced in a study of shared clonotypes between healthy human individuals. Profiling relied on immunoSEQ multiplex PCR, and the TCRdb table lists in-frame clones only, not all of them. Found here are nearly 1 million clones, about 80% of them singletons; the top ten hold about 1.5%. Sequencing was done on a sample of memory CD4+ T cells sorted from blood. This sample's subset: CD45RA-negative fraction. These receptor sequences come from a man aged 18 to 29 in good health.

This clone was seen ten or more times. This chain uses TRBV7-2 with TRBJ2-5; D call uncertain. Germline CDR1 and CDR2: SGHTA and FQGNSA. V was shortened by 6 bases and J by 5 bases, with 13 bases between the two germline ends. This CDR3 is 13 amino acids long. The CDR3 DNA is TGTGCCAGCAGGTCGGGCAAGTTGGAGACCCAGTACTTC. This sequence encodes CASRSGKLETQYF.

The V call is TRBV14, the J call TRBJ2-2; TRBD1 agrees at 7 bases. CDR1 is SGHDN, CDR2 FVKESK, per germline. Losses at the gene ends were 1 base for V and 3 bases for J; bases not matched to a gene: 2. The CDR3 is 15 amino acids. The CDR3 is CASSQARGYTGELFF. Here the CDR3 DNA reads TGTGCCAGCAGCCAAGCCAGGGGGTACACCGGGGAGCTGTTTTTT.

The CDR3 here is CASSQSVRALYEQYF. CDR3 bases: TGCGCCAGCAGTCAATCGGTCAGAGCACTCTACGAGCAGTACTTC. V is TRBV23-1 and J is TRBJ2-7; D is ambiguous. TRBV23-1 qualifies as an ORF whose function is uncertain. The CDR3 contains 15 residues. V shed 0 bases and J shed 3 bases, with 12 bases lying between them.

V and J are TRBV7-2 and TRBJ2-7, with D possibly being TRBD2 (5 bases). The CDR3 has 14 amino acids. CDR1 is SGHTA and CDR2 is FQGNSA in the germline V gene. Trimming removed 6 bases from V and 2 bases from J, with 14 bases in between. This chain's CDR3 is CASSFQVGAYEQYF. CDR3 in DNA: TGTGCCAGCAGTTTCCAAGTCGGGGCCTACGAGCAGTACTTC.

The rearrangement uses TRBV6-1 and TRBJ1-2; D unclear. The CDR3 is made up of 13 amino acids. Trimming pared 3 bases from V and 6 bases from J, leaving 11 bases between. Germline V lookup: CDR1 MNHNS, CDR2 SASEGT. The CDR3 DNA reads as TGTGCCAGCAGTGAGAGTCAGGTGGATGGCTACACCTTC. Protein product: CASSESQVDGYTF.

This clone was recorded many times. The CDR3 nucleotides are TGTGCCAGCAGTGAATGGCACAGCCAGTACGAGCAGTACTTC. Amino acid sequence: CASSEWHSQYEQYF. The V and J genes are TRBV2 and TRBJ2-7; D uncertain. CDR3 size: 14 residues. CDR1 is SNHLY and CDR2 is FYNNEI in the germline V gene. The ends were cut back, 2 bases at V and 4 bases at J, with 12 bases in the middle.

This clone was counted only a few times. The sample holds other DNA sequences that translate to the same CDR3. The chain has TRBV5-1 and TRBJ2-7; D remains unclear. V was trimmed by 0 bases and J by 2 bases, leaving 9 bases between them. Per the germline V gene, CDR1 is SGHRS and CDR2 is YFSETQ. The CDR3 is 14 residues long. The CDR3 reads CASSLGGRPYEQYF. The CDR3 nucleotides read TGCGCCAGCAGCTTGGGTGGCAGACCCTACGAGCAGTACTTC.

The chain links TRBV5-4 to TRBJ2-1, with D tentatively TRBD2 (6 bases). Germline-derived CDR1 and CDR2 are SGHNT and YYREEE (reference sequence). V was cut by 4 bases and J by 0 bases, with 14 bases left in between. CDR3 length equals 16 residues. CDR3 residues: CASSPTGVGSYNEQFF. The DNA of the CDR3 is TGTGCCAGCAGCCCTACGGGGGTGGGCTCCTACAATGAGCAGTTCTTC.

The chain has TRBV10-3 and TRBJ1-5; a possible D gene is TRBD1 (6 bases). The CDR3 covers 15 residues. Trimming pared 8 bases from V and 2 bases from J, leaving 16 bases between. Germline loops: CDR1 ENHRY, CDR2 SYGVKD. The CDR3: CAIARGGEGNQPQHF. Written as DNA, the CDR3 is TGTGCCATCGCGCGGGGGGGCGAGGGCAATCAGCCCCAGCATTTT.

The chain links TRBV30 to TRBJ1-4; 7 nucleotides agree with TRBD1. Per germline, CDR1 GTSNPN and CDR2 SVGIG (reference sequence). This CDR3 region has 15 residues. Germline trimming cut 1 base from V and 5 bases from J; bases unmatched to any gene: 7. CDR3 in amino acids: CAWSAMTGNNEKLFF. CDR3 DNA: TGTGCCTGGAGTGCTATGACAGGGAACAATGAAAAACTGTTTTTT.

This clone was seen just once. The chain uses TRBV5-4 and TRBJ2-4; D is possibly TRBD2 (6 bases). The germline V and J ends were trimmed by 0 bases and 7 bases, with 8 bases remaining between them. Germline V gene sequence: CDR1 SGHNT, CDR2 YYREEE (reference sequence). The CDR3 extends over 13 amino acids. CDR3 sequence (DNA): TGTGCCAGCAGCTTGGAGGGGAGGAACATTCAGTACTTC. This sequence encodes CASSLEGRNIQYF. Together with reference TRBV5-4 and TRBJ2-4, the CDR3 gives the full variable domain: ETGVTQSPTHLIKTRGQQVTLRCSSQSGHNTVSWYQQALGQGPQFIFQYYREEENGRGNFPPRFSGLQFPNYSSELNVNALELDDSALYLCASSLEGRNIQYFGAGTRLSVL.

The J gene is TRBJ2-6, the V gene TRBV28, with D perhaps matching TRBD1 or TRBD2 (5 bases each). Germline-derived CDR1 and CDR2 are MDHEN and SYDVKM. The CDR3 extends over 15 amino acids. Trimming stripped 4 bases from V and 0 bases from J, with 7 bases between. The CDR3 DNA sequence: TGTGCCAGCAGTTGGGGGAGCTCTGGGGCCAACGTCCTGACTTTC. As protein: CASSWGSSGANVLTF.

This clone was observed a few times. This CDR3 is missing its conserved last phenylalanine or tryptophan, likely due to a read error. No DNA is shown, since the ends of the CDR3 on it are uncertain; the CDR3 is the one TCRdb lists. V is TRBV30 and J is TRBJ1-1. The CDR3 length equals 11 residues, ends included. Germline V gene data show CDR1 as GTSNPN and CDR2 as SVGIG (reference sequence). CDR3 region: CAWSIGQARFL.

This clone was seen only once. V and J are TRBV5-3 and TRBJ1-2, with D hard to call. TRBV5-3 is flagged as an ORF with uncertain function. This CDR3 region has 14 residues. Trimming cost V 1 base and J 9 bases, with 16 bases left between them. Written as DNA, the CDR3 is TGTGCCAGAAGCTTGTCCTTCCCGACCGATCGCTACACCTTC. This sequence encodes CARSLSFPTDRYTF.

The chain has TRBV12-2 and TRBJ2-3; TRBD2, the D gene given by the table, was not confirmed from the DNA. TRBV12-2 is tagged as a pseudogene. The CDR3 has 16 residues. CDR3: CARRLEEREGSDTQYF. CDR3 coding DNA: TGTGCAAGGCGCTTAGAAGAGCGGGAGGGTTCGGATACGCAGTATTTT.

The V and J genes are TRBV25-1 and TRBJ1-2, with TRBD1 matching over 7 bases. The germline gives CDR1 MGHDK, CDR2 SYGVNS. The CDR3 consists of 13 residues. The J segment lost 4 bases and the V segment lost 7 bases, leaving 6 bases of the junction unmatched. The CDR3 nucleotides read TGTGCCAGCACCCCAGGGGGGGGCTATGGCTACACCTTC. Translated, it gives CASTPGGGYGYTF.

V is TRBV7-2 and J is TRBJ1-6; D is unclear. The ends were cut back, 1 base at V and 8 bases at J, with 15 bases in the middle. Germline V CDR1 and CDR2: SGHTA, FQGNSA. CDR3 size: 16 residues. CDR3 DNA sequence: TGTGCCAGCAGCTTAGAAGCCGCCCTGACTTATTCACCCCTCCACTTT. Protein product: CASSLEAALTYSPLHF.

This chain joins TRBV5-1 and TRBJ2-7; no reliable D call. V was cut by 7 bases and J by 0 bases, with 14 bases left in between. The germline gives CDR1 SGHRS, CDR2 YFSETQ. The CDR3 totals 14 residues. The CDR3 DNA follows: TGCGCCAGCCGCGATTGGGTTAGCTCCTACGAGCAGTACTTC. Its translation: CASRDWVSSYEQYF. The full variable domain, completed using reference TRBV5-1 and TRBJ2-7, is KAGVTQTPRYLIKTRGQQVTLSCSPISGHRSVSWYQQTPGQGLQFLFEYFSETQRNKGNFPGRFSGRQFSNSRSEMNVSTLELGDSALYLCASRDWVSSYEQYFGPGTRLTVT.

CDR3 sequence reads: CASRGIRGSPDTQYF. The CDR3 DNA reads TGTGCCAGCAGGGGGATACGGGGGAGTCCAGATACGCAGTATTTT. The gene calls are TRBV11-2 and TRBJ2-3; possible D gene TRBD2, 6 bases. Between the trimmed V and J ends, which lost 6 bases and 4 bases, there was a span of 17 bases. Germline CDR1 is SGHAT and CDR2 is FQNNGV. This CDR3 is 15 amino acids long. Full variable domain (outside the CDR3, taken from reference TRBV11-2 and TRBJ2-3): EAGVAQSPRYKIIEKRQSVAFWCNPISGHATLYWYQQILGQGPKLLIQFQNNGVVDDSQLPKDRFSAERLKGVDSTLKIQPAKLEDSAVYLCASRGIRGSPDTQYFGPGTRLTVL.